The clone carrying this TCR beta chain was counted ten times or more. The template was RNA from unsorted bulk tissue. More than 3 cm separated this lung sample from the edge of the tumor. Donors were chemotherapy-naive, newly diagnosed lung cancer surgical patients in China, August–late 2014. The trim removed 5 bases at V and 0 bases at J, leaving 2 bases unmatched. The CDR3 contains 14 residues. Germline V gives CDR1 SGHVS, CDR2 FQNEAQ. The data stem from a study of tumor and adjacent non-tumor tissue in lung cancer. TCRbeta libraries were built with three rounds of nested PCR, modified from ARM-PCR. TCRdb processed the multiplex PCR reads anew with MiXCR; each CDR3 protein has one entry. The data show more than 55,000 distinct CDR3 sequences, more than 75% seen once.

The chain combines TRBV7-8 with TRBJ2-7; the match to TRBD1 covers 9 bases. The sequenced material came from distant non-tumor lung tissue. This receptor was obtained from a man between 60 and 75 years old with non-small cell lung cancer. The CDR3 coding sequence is TGTGCCAGCAGCAAACAGGGGGCCTCCTACGAGCAGTACTTC. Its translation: CASSKQGASYEQYF.